This T cell receptor beta chain was sequenced in a study of T cell repertoires in cytomegalovirus infection. TCRdb analysed the reads with MiXCR anew, one entry per CDR3 protein. Altogether some 440,000 distinct CDR3 sequences are present, 25% to 40% being singletons, with the ten largest covering 12% to 15%. CDR1 SGHRS and CDR2 YFSETQ come from the germline V gene. The CDR3 has 14 residues. V lost 0 bases to trimming and J lost 8 bases, with 11 bases between them. The sequencing sample was made of PBMCs. The sequence derives from a human donor in good health (CMV status not recorded). Some clones in this sample may be carry-over from other donors' samples. The rearrangement uses TRBV5-1 and TRBJ1-4; D may be TRBD1 (5 bases). The CDR3 nucleotides are TGCGCCAGCAGCTTGGGCGGGGGTGACGAAAAACTGTTTTTT. This gives the protein CASSLGGGDEKLFF.